The 29 T cell receptor beta chains below all came from one sample that was sequenced in a study of blood T cells in healthy people across ages. Primers used in a second PCR of roughly 6 to 12 cycles were a sample-barcoded 5' primer and a J-beta primer mix. TCRdb re-called the 5' RACE reads through MiXCR, storing one row per CDR3 protein. The sample lists about 640,000 distinct CDR3 sequences; roughly three fifths were seen once. The material sequenced was blood. Receptors were obtained from a man between 60 and 75 years old in good health.

V gene TRBV6-1 combines with J gene TRBJ2-3; D is tentatively TRBD1 or TRBD2 (7 bases each). The CDR3 runs 15 residues. The germline CDR1 and CDR2 sequences are MNHNS and SASEGT. Trimming cost V 2 bases and J 11 bases, with 20 bases left between them. The CDR3 region has the DNA TGTGCCAGCAGTGAAATGGGGGGGTCTTGGGACAGGCAGTATTTT. Translated, it gives CASSEMGGSWDRQYF.

Regarding this clonotype: A much bigger clone sits one base away, suggesting this may be a read error. The V gene is TRBV20-1, the J gene TRBJ2-3; the D is unclear. This CDR3 is built from 13 residues. CDR1 is DFQATT, CDR2 SNEGSKA, per germline (reference sequence). The CDR3 loop reads CSARCGSTDTRYF. The CDR3 DNA reads TGCAGTGCTAGATGCGGTAGCACAGATACGCGGTATTTT.

The J gene is TRBJ2-3, the V gene TRBV3-1; 10 positions agree with TRBD2. CDR1 is LGHDT, CDR2 YNNKEL, per germline (reference sequence). The CDR3 extends over 14 amino acids. The V and J ends lost 5 bases and 11 bases, in that order; junction bases with no gene match: 10. The CDR3 is CASSSVLAGEVQYF. CDR3 in DNA: TGTGCCAGCAGCTCAGTCCTAGCGGGGGAAGTGCAGTATTTT.

V and J are TRBV12-3 or TRBV12-4 and TRBJ2-7; TRBD1 aligns across 8 bases. The J segment lost 10 bases and the V segment lost 5 bases, leaving 10 bases of the junction unmatched. The CDR3 runs to 13 residues. The CDR3 region has the DNA TGTGCCAGCAGTCAGGGGGCTCGGGTACCCCAGTACTTC. This sequence encodes CASSQGARVPQYF.

CDR3 residues: CSAHRGRGTEAFF. CDR3 bases: TGCAGTGCCCACAGGGGTCGGGGCACTGAAGCTTTCTTT. The rearrangement joins TRBV20-1 to TRBJ1-1, with 7 bases that match TRBD1. The CDR3 sequence is 13 residues long. CDR1 is DFQATT, CDR2 SNEGSKA, per germline (reference sequence). The V gene end was trimmed by 6 bases and the J gene end by 4 bases; junction bases not matched to a gene: 8.

The gene calls are TRBV29-1 and TRBJ2-7; D is perhaps TRBD1 or TRBD2 (6 bases each). The DNA end is a closer match to TRBJ2-5, so the J assignment may be wrong. CDR1 is SQVTM and CDR2 is ANQGSEA in the germline V gene. CDR3 length: 14 amino acids. The CDR3 region is CSVEMEGGGETQYF. The CDR3 DNA sequence: TGCAGCGTTGAAATGGAGGGGGGCGGGGAGACCCAGTACTTC.

This rearrangement joins TRBV12-3 or TRBV12-4 to TRBJ2-3; D remains ambiguous. Between the trimmed V and J ends, which lost 5 bases and 3 bases, there was a span of 9 bases. The CDR3 consists of 13 residues. The CDR3 coding sequence is TGTGCCAGCAGTAGGCTGCTAACAGATACGCAGTATTTT. Its translation is CASSRLLTDTQYF.

The chain combines TRBV28 with TRBJ1-4, with a possible D match to TRBD1 (5 bases). This CDR3 is 14 amino acids long. Germline V gives CDR1 MDHEN, CDR2 SYDVKM. Trimming removed 5 bases at V and 6 bases at J, with 13 bases between. In DNA, the CDR3 is TGTGCCAGCAGTCCCTCGGGACGGGATGAAAAACTGTTTTTT. Translated: CASSPSGRDEKLFF.

The chain is built from TRBV7-2 and TRBJ1-2; TRBD1 matches 9 bases. V trimming: 5 bases; J trimming: 0 bases; junction bases outside the gene matches: 7. Per the germline V gene, CDR1 is SGHTA and CDR2 is FQGNSA. CDR3 length: 16 residues. CDR3: CASSQTGTGTNYGYTF. CDR3 coding DNA: TGTGCCAGCAGCCAAACCGGGACAGGGACTAACTATGGCTACACCTTC.

The V and J genes are TRBV27 and TRBJ2-5; 8 nucleotides agree with TRBD2. The DNA end lines up better with TRBJ2-7; the J call may be wrong. CDR1 and CDR2 from the germline V gene are MNHEY and SMNVEV (reference sequence). The CDR3 sequence is 15 residues long. The CDR3 coding sequence is TGTGCCAGCAGTTTACCATTCGGGGGGGTAGGCGAGCAGTACTTC. This encodes CASSLPFGGVGEQYF.

The chain couples TRBV12-3 or TRBV12-4 to TRBJ2-2; D gene ambiguous. This CDR3 has 13 amino acids. V lost 7 bases, J lost 6 bases, and 12 bases lay in between. CDR3 DNA: TGTGCCAGCAAGACACCGGTAGCCGGGGAGCTGTTTTTT. Translation gives CASKTPVAGELFF.

There are a few counts of this clonotype. The rearrangement uses TRBV3-1 and TRBJ2-7; the D gene is possibly TRBD2 (5 bases). Between the trimmed V and J ends, which lost 5 bases and 2 bases, there was a span of 10 bases. CDR1 is LGHDT and CDR2 is YNNKEL in the germline V gene (reference sequence). The CDR3 sequence is 13 residues long. Here the CDR3 reads CASSARGPYEQYF. As DNA, the CDR3 is TGTGCCAGCAGCGCCAGAGGGCCCTACGAGCAGTACTTC.

This chain uses TRBV7-2 with TRBJ2-3, with TRBD1 identical over 12 bases. Germline assignment: CDR1 SGHTA and CDR2 FQGNSA. V was pared by 2 bases and J by 3 bases, with 9 bases of the junction left unmatched. The CDR3 covers 18 residues. Written as DNA, the CDR3 is TGTGCCAGCAGCTTATGGGGGACAGGGGGCTATGGGACAGATACGCAGTATTTT. Translated, it gives CASSLWGTGGYGTDTQYF.

The V and J genes are TRBV29-1 and TRBJ1-1; D remains ambiguous. V was shortened by 6 bases and J by 10 bases, with 15 bases between the two germline ends. The CDR3 is 11 amino acids. The germline CDR1 and CDR2 sequences are SQVTM and ANQGSEA. The CDR3 protein is CSVVPAGRAFF. Written as DNA, the CDR3 is TGCAGCGTAGTCCCAGCGGGGAGAGCTTTCTTT.

In its sample, this clonotype was seen a few times. The chain carries TRBV20-1 and TRBJ2-7, with D possibly TRBD2 on 6 matching bases. The CDR3 covers 15 residues. Germline CDR1 and CDR2: DFQATT and SNEGSKA (reference sequence). Trimming took off 2 bases at V and 0 bases at J, with 14 bases between the two ends. This CDR3 is CSARIPGLSSYEQYF. The CDR3 DNA reads as TGCAGTGCTAGAATACCGGGACTTTCCTCCTACGAGCAGTACTTC.

The chain joins TRBV25-1 to TRBJ1-4; D not certain. Germline loops: CDR1 MGHDK, CDR2 SYGVNS. The CDR3 has 15 residues. V lost 6 bases and J lost 7, with 18 bases in between. CDR3 nucleotides: TGTGCCAGCAGCCCTCCCCGGACTGTGGGTGAAAAACTGTTTTTT. Translated, it gives CASSPPRTVGEKLFF. The variable domain in full, completed from reference TRBV25-1 and TRBJ1-4, reads EADIYQTPRYLVIGTGKKITLECSQTMGHDKMYWYQQDPGMELHLIHYSYGVNSTEKGDLSSESTVSRIRTEHFPLTLESARPSHTSQYLCASSPPRTVGEKLFFGSGTQLSVL.

The chain is built from TRBV2 and TRBJ2-1, with 9 bases that match TRBD1. This CDR3 has 14 amino acids. Per germline, CDR1 SNHLY and CDR2 FYNNEI. V shed 3 bases, J shed 8 bases, and the junction held 5 bases outside the gene matches. The CDR3 DNA reads TGTGCCAGCAGTGAGACAGGGGGGTTCTATGAGCAGTTCTTC. It yields the protein CASSETGGFYEQFF.

The chain employs TRBV29-1 and TRBJ2-7, with D maybe TRBD2 (5 bases). Germline V gene sequence: CDR1 SQVTM, CDR2 ANQGSEA. CDR3 size: 14 residues. The V end lost 6 bases, the J end lost 0 bases, and 15 bases lay between the germline ends. The CDR3 DNA reads TGCAGCGTCCCGTGCCAGCGGACCTCCTACGAGCAGTACTTC. Translated: CSVPCQRTSYEQYF.

The rearrangement links TRBV9 to TRBJ2-1; 8 positions agree with TRBD1. V shed 0 bases, J shed 7 bases, and the junction held 9 bases outside the gene matches. The CDR3 has 16 residues. CDR1 and CDR2 (germline): SGDLS, YYNGEE. Written as DNA, the CDR3 is TGTGCCAGCAGCGTAGCCTTCCCAGGGGGCTCGAATGAGCAGTTCTTC. Translating it yields CASSVAFPGGSNEQFF. The entire variable domain, with the rest obtained from reference TRBV9 and TRBJ2-1, is as follows: DSGVTQTPKHLITATGQRVTLRCSPRSGDLSVYWYQQSLDQGLQFLIQYYNGEERAKGNILERFSAQQFPDLHSELNLSSLELGDSALYFCASSVAFPGGSNEQFFGPGTRLTVL.

This sequence joins TRBV29-1 and TRBJ1-1, with 8 bases lining up with TRBD1. CDR1 SQVTM and CDR2 ANQGSEA come from the germline V gene. J lost 1 base, V lost 2 bases, and 6 bases had no gene match. This CDR3 has 15 amino acids. The CDR3 loop reads CSVEPNGQGNTEAFF. CDR3 nucleotide sequence: TGCAGCGTTGAACCCAACGGACAGGGGAACACTGAAGCTTTCTTT.

Regarding this clonotype: One end of the junction does not line up with germline, which may come from a read error. The chain links TRBV5-1 to TRBJ2-1, with 9 bases that match TRBD2. Germline lookup yields CDR1 SGHRS and CDR2 YFSETQ. This CDR3 is built from 15 residues. The CDR3, as DNA: TGCGCCAGCAGCTTGGCGAGCGGGGGGAACAATGAGCGGTTCTTC. This encodes CASSLASGGNNERFF.

The CDR3 loop is CASSRDSGRPEAFF. In DNA, the CDR3 is TGTGCCAGCAGCCGTGACTCAGGGCGCCCTGAAGCTTTCTTT. This chain connects TRBV3-1 to TRBJ1-1; D possibly corresponds to TRBD1 (5 bases). CDR3 size: 14 residues. The V and J ends lost 4 bases and 6 bases respectively, with 15 bases between them. Germline V lookup: CDR1 LGHDT, CDR2 YNNKEL (reference sequence). The entire variable domain, with the rest obtained from reference TRBV3-1 and TRBJ1-1, is as follows: DTAVSQTPKYLVTQMGNDKSIKCEQNLGHDTMYWYKQDSKKFLKIMFSYNNKELIINETVPNRFSPKSPDKAHLNLHINSLELGDSAVYFCASSRDSGRPEAFFGQGTRLTVV.

The chain carries TRBV29-1 and TRBJ2-1; 12 bases map to TRBD1. The V gene's germline CDR1 is SQVTM and CDR2 ANQGSEA. This CDR3 is 13 amino acids long. The trim removed 7 bases at V and 9 bases at J, leaving 7 bases unmatched. The CDR3 loop reads CSARDRGLGEQFF. The CDR3 DNA reads TGCAGCGCCAGGGACAGGGGGCTTGGTGAGCAGTTCTTC.

The gene calls are TRBV5-1 and TRBJ2-1; TRBD2 matches at 13 bases. The trim removed 4 bases at V and 7 bases at J, leaving 11 bases unmatched. This CDR3 comprises 17 residues. The germline V gene has CDR1 SGHRS and CDR2 YFSETQ. The DNA of the CDR3 is TGCGCCAGCAGCGGACTAGCGGGGGCCGCCAAAGGGAATGAGCAGTTCTTC. It yields the protein CASSGLAGAAKGNEQFF.

The rearrangement uses TRBV6-5 and TRBJ2-2; no clear D. Germline V lookup: CDR1 MNHEY, CDR2 SVGAGI. Trimming removed 0 bases from V and 2 bases from J, with 7 bases in between. The CDR3 totals 15 residues. CDR3 sequence: CASSYSGFNTGELFF. DNA for the CDR3: TGTGCCAGCAGTTACTCGGGTTTCAACACCGGGGAGCTGTTTTTT.

V is TRBV7-9 and J is TRBJ2-3, with D possibly TRBD2 on 6 matching bases. The CDR3 covers 14 residues. V dropped 7 bases and J dropped 2 bases, with 13 bases sitting between them. CDR1 is SEHNR and CDR2 is FQNEAQ in the germline V gene (reference sequence). CDR3 coding DNA: TGTGCCAGCAAGGACTACTCAACCACAGATACGCAGTATTTT. Translation gives CASKDYSTTDTQYF.

In this sample, this clonotype turned up once. The chain uses TRBV4-2 and TRBJ2-4, with a possible D match to TRBD1 (6 bases). The J call may be wrong; the DNA end is better matched by TRBJ2-5. The CDR3 covers 15 residues. Germline V gene sequence: CDR1 LGHNA, CDR2 YNFKEQ. The CDR3 sequence is CASSQEGATEETQYF. The CDR3 nucleotides are TGTGCCAGCAGCCAAGAGGGGGCGACCGAAGAGACCCAGTACTTC.

The rearrangement links TRBV4-1 to TRBJ1-1; D gene uncertain. Deletions cut 8 bases from V and 3 bases from J, with 13 bases between. Per the germline V gene, CDR1 is MGHRA and CDR2 is YSYEKL. The CDR3 loop spans 13 amino acids. The CDR3 sequence: CASRKSRDTEAFF. CDR3 coding DNA: TGCGCCAGCCGTAAAAGTAGGGACACTGAAGCTTTCTTT.

This clonotype was counted at least ten times. The chain combines TRBV13 with TRBJ2-4, with 15 bases fitting TRBD2. There are 18 residues in the CDR3. V shed 3 bases and J 0 bases; nucleotides not matched to a gene: 3. The germline CDR1 and CDR2 sequences are PRHDT and FYEKMQ (reference sequence). CDR3 amino acids: CASSFGLAGGLAKNIQYF. The CDR3 nucleotides read TGTGCCAGCAGCTTCGGACTAGCGGGGGGGTTAGCCAAAAACATTCAGTACTTC.